This TCR beta chain was recorded in a study of OX40 agonist ivuxolimab in advanced cancers. The sample holds one count of this clone. Germline-derived CDR1 and CDR2 are SGHRS and YFSETQ. V was cut by 0 bases and J by 5 bases, with 2 bases left in between. This CDR3 is 11 amino acids long. Sequencing was performed with immunoSEQ multiplex PCR; in TCRdb, only in-frame clones are kept and a portion is missing. The sample records tens of thousands of clones, 70% to 90% being singletons. This chain links TRBV5-1 with TRBJ2-5; D not certain. The sequence came from an adult with an advanced solid tumor such as melanoma, head and neck, liver or kidney cancer. Sample: CD4+ or CD8+ T cells sorted from blood, taken in a trial of the OX40 agonist ivuxolimab. The CDR3 here is CASSLAETQYF. The CDR3 DNA reads as TGCGCCAGCAGCTTGGCGGAGACCCAGTACTTC.